This T cell receptor beta chain stems from a study of blood T cells in healthy people across ages. General observations from the study: Naive T cell percentage strongly correlated with TCR beta diversity.

Through a sample-barcoded 5' primer and a J-beta primer mix, a second PCR was run for roughly 7 to 11 cycles. Each cDNA molecule, via a template-switch adaptor with 12 random nucleotides, was tagged. MiXCR was run by TCRdb on the 5' RACE reads, yielding one entry per CDR3 protein. Here the sample spans some 1,000,000 distinct CDR3 sequences, almost 25% being singletons. CDR3 length: 16 residues. The germline V gene encodes CDR1 SGHVS and CDR2 FQNEAQ. V was clipped by 5 bases and J by 4 bases; unmatched bases: 8. Per sample, extraction of total RNA gave at least 5.5 micrograms in every case. This clonotype was seen a handful of times. Its antigen is not identified. This sample was shared with a second study, whose subject was T cells of mothers and their children. Per that paper: The TCR beta CDR3 read count exceeded 8.5 million for each mother and was several million for each child.

The specimen was blood. This chain uses TRBV7-8 with TRBJ2-3, with 11 bases identical to TRBD2. The sequence was obtained from a girl aged 2 to 10 in good health. The CDR3 nucleotides are TGTGCCAGCAGCGTGTTCACTAGCGGGAGTGCAGATACGCAGTATTTT. This encodes CASSVFTSGSADTQYF.